The 8 T cell receptor beta chains reported below all come from one sample, sequenced in a study of T cell repertoires in cytomegalovirus infection. TCRdb re-called the reads with MiXCR, one entry per CDR3 protein. The sample shows almost 300,000 distinct CDR3 sequences, 9.6% of them seen only once. Input material: PBMCs. The receptor set was obtained from a human donor in good health (CMV status not recorded). Some clones in this sample may be carry-over from other donors' samples.

This clonotype was counted at least ten times. The gene calls are TRBV29-1 and TRBJ2-1; D may correspond to TRBD1 or TRBD2 (5 bases each). The CDR3 has 12 residues. Trimming shortened V by 6 bases and J by 10 bases, and 16 bases separated the two germline ends. The germline V gene encodes CDR1 SQVTM and CDR2 ANQGSEA. CDR3 sequence (DNA): TGCAGCGTGTTCGGGACCTTTAGGGAGCAGTTCTTC. This translates into CSVFGTFREQFF.

This clonotype was counted ten times or more. This chain joins TRBV10-3 and TRBJ1-5, with 7 bases lining up with TRBD1. Germline loops: CDR1 ENHRY, CDR2 SYGVKD. The CDR3 extends over 14 amino acids. Unmatched junction bases numbered 6, after V lost 10 bases and J lost 0 bases. Here the CDR3 DNA reads TGTGCCACCCAGGACAGGTATAGCAATCAGCCCCAGCATTTT. Protein sequence: CATQDRYSNQPQHF.

In its sample, this clonotype was seen many times. The gene calls are TRBV19 and TRBJ2-1; 10 bases are a match to TRBD1. J lost 6 bases, V lost 4 bases, and 9 bases had no gene match. This CDR3 has 16 residues. Germline V gene sequence: CDR1 LNHDA, CDR2 SQIVND (reference sequence). The CDR3 spells CASSNLGTGEANEQFF. The CDR3 DNA reads TGTGCCAGTAGTAACCTCGGGACAGGGGAGGCCAATGAGCAGTTCTTC.

This clonotype was observed at least ten times. The chain combines TRBV5-4 with TRBJ2-1; D is uncertain. The ends were cut back, 4 bases at V and 7 bases at J, with 12 bases in the middle. Germline CDR1 is SGHNT and CDR2 is YYREEE (reference sequence). The CDR3 contains 13 residues. CDR3 region: CASSHPGVNEQFF. CDR3 nucleotide sequence: TGTGCCAGCAGCCATCCCGGCGTGAATGAGCAGTTCTTC. Using reference TRBV5-4 and TRBJ2-1 for the parts outside the CDR3, the full variable domain is ETGVTQSPTHLIKTRGQQVTLRCSSQSGHNTVSWYQQALGQGPQFIFQYYREEENGRGNFPPRFSGLQFPNYSSELNVNALELDDSALYLCASSHPGVNEQFFGPGTRLTVL.

The V call is TRBV7-9, the J call TRBJ2-1; 11 bases are shared with TRBD2. CDR3 length: 15 residues. The J segment lost 5 bases and the V segment lost 5 bases, leaving 5 bases of the junction unmatched. Germline CDR1 and CDR2: SEHNR and FQNEAQ (reference sequence). The CDR3 loop reads CASSLTSGGHNEQFF. The CDR3 DNA reads as TGTGCCAGCAGCCTTACTAGCGGGGGCCACAATGAGCAGTTCTTC.

This clonotype has more than one count but fewer than ten. The chain recombines TRBV7-9 with TRBJ2-1; 11 nucleotides agree with TRBD2. The germline gives CDR1 SEHNR, CDR2 FQNEAQ (reference sequence). CDR3 length equals 15 residues. Germline trimming cut 5 bases from V and 8 bases from J; bases unmatched to any gene: 8. This chain's CDR3 is CASSVGTSGGDEQFF. CDR3 DNA: TGTGCCAGCAGCGTAGGGACTAGCGGAGGCGATGAGCAGTTCTTC.

This clonotype was seen ten or more times. The chain uses TRBV12-3 or TRBV12-4 and TRBJ2-3, with D unclear. V lost 3 bases, J lost 2 bases, and 12 bases lay in between. The CDR3 spans 15 residues. The CDR3 here is CASSFVQIVTDTQYF. CDR3 in DNA: TGTGCCAGCAGTTTTGTCCAGATAGTCACAGATACGCAGTATTTT.

This clonotype was picked up many times. V usage is TRBV7-2 and J usage is TRBJ1-2, with D possibly matching TRBD1 (5 bases). The CDR3 sequence is 14 residues long. Trimming took off 1 base at V and 7 bases at J, with 13 bases between the two ends. Germline V gene lookup returns CDR1 SGHTA and CDR2 FQGNSA. The CDR3 reads CASSLEAQARGYTF. In DNA form, the CDR3 reads TGTGCCAGCAGCTTAGAGGCACAGGCCCGTGGCTACACCTTC.